This is a list of T cell receptor beta chains from one sample in a study of blood T cell repertoires in COVID-19. Using immunoSEQ multiplex PCR, the repertoire was profiled, and TCRdb retains in-frame clones only, with some absent. The sample comprises tens of thousands of clones, approximately 90% of which are singletons, and about 1.3% rests with the top ten. Material for sequencing was peripheral blood. The receptors originated from a human donor in a cohort sampled during active COVID-19. Each CDR3 is given with its conserved first and last residue. Fields, in order: V gene, D gene, J gene, clone size, CDR3 protein, CDR3 DNA. The D gene is left open where the match is weak. The size entry is marked missing in some rows and otherwise reads once, few, many or a size class.

>TRBV7-3|.|TRBJ2-2|few
CASSFTGQSGELFF
TGTGCCAGCAGCTTCACAGGGCAATCCGGGGAGCTGTTTTTT
>TRBV5-6|TRBD2|TRBJ2-3|.
CASSLGLAANTQYF
TGTGCCAGCAGCTTAGGACTAGCGGCTAATACGCAGTATTTT
>TRBV6-5|TRBD2|TRBJ2-2|.
CASSYLTSQNTGELFF
TGTGCCAGCAGTTACCTGACTAGCCAGAACACCGGGGAGCTGTTTTTT
>TRBV19|TRBD1|TRBJ1-3|.
CASSSPPGTGGGNTIYF
TGTGCCAGTAGTAGTCCCCCGGGGACAGGGGGTGGAAACACCATATATTTT
>TRBV25-1|TRBD1|TRBJ1-1|.
CASNQGQVNTEAFF
TGTGCCAGCAACCAAGGACAGGTGAACACTGAAGCTTTCTTT
>TRBV28|.|TRBJ1-4|.
CASSSGLGKEKLFF
TGTGCCAGCAGTAGTGGACTAGGTAAAGAAAAACTGTTTTTT
>TRBV28|.|TRBJ2-2|once
CASSLRRATANTGELFF
TGTGCCAGCAGTTTAAGGCGGGCCACTGCGAACACCGGGGAGCTGTTTTTT
>TRBV27|.|TRBJ1-4|.
CASRRGSGEKLFF
TGTGCCAGCAGACGGGGGTCCGGTGAAAAACTGTTTTTT
>TRBV29-1|.|TRBJ2-5|.
CSVEAGEETQYF
TGCAGCGTTGAGGCCGGGGAAGAGACCCAGTACTTC
>TRBV19|TRBD1|TRBJ2-4|.
CASKETGGRFQYF
TGTGCCAGTAAGGAGACAGGGGGTCGCTTTCAGTACTTC
>TRBV11-1|TRBD1|TRBJ1-3|.
CASARTGSGNTIYF
TGTGCCAGCGCGAGGACAGGGTCTGGAAACACCATATATTTT
>TRBV19|.|TRBJ1-1|.
CASRPAGQRTEAFF
TGTGCCAGTAGACCCGCGGGCCAGCGCACTGAAGCTTTCTTT
>TRBV30|TRBD1|TRBJ1-1|.
CAWRGDSGYTEAFF
TGTGCCTGGAGAGGGGACAGTGGCTACACTGAAGCTTTCTTT
>TRBV5-4|.|TRBJ2-5|.
CASSLDGAAAQQETQYF
TGTGCCAGCAGCTTGGATGGTGCAGCGGCTCAACAAGAGACCCAGTACTTC
>TRBV5-1|.|TRBJ2-3|.
CASSVPASPTDTQYF
TGCGCCAGCAGCGTCCCAGCTAGCCCCACAGATACGCAGTATTTT